One and the same sample provided the 24 T cell receptor beta chains below, sequenced in a study of neurological immune-mediated disorders. One entry per CDR3 protein, called by TCRdb with MiXCR from the 5' RACE reads. The sample records tens of thousands of distinct CDR3 sequences, more than 9.5% being singletons. Sequenced material: PBMCs. Receptors were obtained from a man aged 55-75 years in good health.

This clonotype was recorded at least ten times. The chain is built from TRBV20-1 and TRBJ2-5; D is perhaps TRBD2 (6 bases). The germline gives CDR1 DFQATT, CDR2 SNEGSKA (reference sequence). V was cut by 3 bases and J by 5 bases, with 10 bases left in between. The CDR3 loop spans 12 amino acids. DNA of the CDR3: TGCAGTGCTAGCCCCCGGGGGGAGACCCAGTACTTC. Its protein is CSASPRGETQYF.

This clonotype was recorded at least ten times. The chain carries TRBV5-1 and TRBJ2-5; weak D call: TRBD2 (6 bases). The germline V gene has CDR1 SGHRS and CDR2 YFSETQ. Trimming removed 4 bases from V and 5 bases from J, with 12 bases in between. The CDR3 length is 13 residues. CDR3 in amino acids: CASSPGRGETQYF. The DNA for the CDR3 is TGCGCCAGCAGCCCCGGCCGGGGGGAGACCCAGTACTTC. The full variable domain, its missing parts supplied by reference TRBV5-1 and TRBJ2-5, is KAGVTQTPRYLIKTRGQQVTLSCSPISGHRSVSWYQQTPGQGLQFLFEYFSETQRNKGNFPGRFSGRQFSNSRSEMNVSTLELGDSALYLCASSPGRGETQYFGPGTRLLVL.

Concerning this clonotype: A junction end diverges from the germline sequence, so it may reflect a read error. The chain recombines TRBV5-1 with TRBJ2-1; 8 positions match TRBD1. There are 15 residues in the CDR3. Germline V gives CDR1 SGHRS, CDR2 YFSETQ. The chain's CDR3 is CASSTGQVLGNEQFF. DNA of the CDR3: TGCGCTAGCAGCACGGGACAGGTATTAGGTAATGAGCAGTTCTTC.

This clonotype was seen at least ten times. The rearrangement uses TRBV4-3 and TRBJ2-2; D is perhaps TRBD1 (6 bases). CDR3 size: 16 residues. V gave up 4 bases and J gave up 5 bases, with 17 bases separating them. Germline V CDR1 and CDR2: LGHNA, YSLEER. The CDR3 reads CASSLHREGGTGELFF. CDR3 nucleotide sequence: TGCGCCAGCAGCCTACACAGGGAAGGAGGAACCGGGGAGCTGTTTTTT.

Ten or more counts support this clonotype. J is TRBJ2-7 and V is TRBV20-1; TRBD1 aligns across 8 bases. The trim removed 2 bases at V and 4 bases at J, leaving 10 bases unmatched. Per germline, CDR1 DFQATT and CDR2 SNEGSKA (reference sequence). The CDR3 extends over 15 amino acids. CDR3 region: CSARPPSGGRYEQYF. In nucleotides, the CDR3 is TGCAGTGCTAGACCCCCCTCAGGGGGCAGGTACGAGCAGTACTTC.

In its sample, this clonotype was seen many times. The rearrangement uses TRBV7-9 and TRBJ2-7, with D possibly TRBD1 on 6 matching bases. The germline V gene encodes CDR1 SEHNR and CDR2 FQNEAQ (reference sequence). Trimming took 2 bases from V and 0 from J, leaving 11 bases between them. This CDR3 region has 15 residues. The CDR3: CASSLRGHLSYEQYF. The CDR3 DNA sequence: TGTGCCAGCAGCTTAAGGGGACATCTCTCCTACGAGCAGTACTTC.

This clonotype was seen many times. This chain uses TRBV5-1 with TRBJ2-5; TRBD2 matches at 11 bases. With V trimmed by 6 bases and J by 4 bases, 5 bases remained unmatched. The CDR3 contains 14 residues. Germline V lookup: CDR1 SGHRS, CDR2 YFSETQ. The CDR3 reads CASTLGLAAETQYF. In DNA form, the CDR3 reads TGCGCCAGCACACTGGGACTAGCGGCAGAGACCCAGTACTTC.

This clonotype has a count of ten or more. V usage is TRBV10-3 and J usage is TRBJ2-5; 10 bases fit TRBD2. The V and J ends lost 8 bases and 5 bases, in that order; junction bases with no gene match: 8. The CDR3 length is 14 residues. Germline V CDR1 and CDR2: ENHRY, SYGVKD. CDR3 in DNA: TGTGCCATCGCGCCCCTAGCGGGGGTGGAGACCCAGTACTTC. Amino acid sequence: CAIAPLAGVETQYF.

This clonotype showed up many times. The V and J genes are TRBV20-1 and TRBJ1-3; D is unclear. The length of the CDR3 is 13 residues. Germline V gene lookup returns CDR1 DFQATT and CDR2 SNEGSKA (reference sequence). CDR3 nucleotide sequence: TGCAGCGCCAAGGTTGATCCTGGAAACACCATATATTTT. Translating it yields CSAKVDPGNTIYF.

There are many counts of this clonotype. The V and J genes are TRBV20-1 and TRBJ2-3, with TRBD1 matching over 9 bases. Trimming cost V 5 bases and J 1 base; bases outside gene matches: 4. Germline-derived CDR1 and CDR2 are DFQATT and SNEGSKA (reference sequence). The CDR3 has 14 amino acids. DNA of the CDR3: TGCAGTGCTTATAGGGACAGGGGCACAGATACGCAGTATTTT. It codes for CSAYRDRGTDTQYF.

This clonotype was picked up many times. The rearrangement joins TRBV5-1 to TRBJ1-2; unclear D gene. With 3 bases removed from V and 4 bases from J, the gap between germline ends came to 10 bases. The CDR3 extends over 13 amino acids. Germline CDR1 is SGHRS and CDR2 is YFSETQ. The CDR3 reads CASSSGEAYGYTF. CDR3 in DNA: TGCGCCAGCAGCTCCGGGGAGGCCTATGGCTACACCTTC.

This clonotype was detected ten times or more. This sequence joins TRBV7-3 and TRBJ2-1; D might be TRBD1 (6 bases). Trimming pared 2 bases from V and 1 base from J, leaving 12 bases between. Germline-derived CDR1 and CDR2 are SGHTA and FQGTGA. CDR3 length: 16 amino acids. As DNA, the CDR3 is TGTGCCAGCAGCTTATACAGGACAGATTCCTACAATGAGCAGTTCTTC. Encoded protein: CASSLYRTDSYNEQFF. The variable domain in full, with the rest retrieved from reference TRBV7-3 and TRBJ2-1, is GAGVSQTPSNKVTEKGKYVELRCDPISGHTALYWYRQSLGQGPEFLIYFQGTGAADDSGLPNDRFFAVRPEGSVSTLKIQRTERGDSAVYLCASSLYRTDSYNEQFFGPGTRLTVL.

The V and J genes are TRBV11-1 and TRBJ2-5; the D gene is possibly TRBD1 (5 bases). Germline V gives CDR1 SGHAT, CDR2 FQDESV (reference sequence). There are 14 residues in the CDR3. Trimming stripped 2 bases from V and 2 bases from J, with 9 bases between. CDR3 DNA: TGTGCCAGCAGCTTATGGGGCGGACAAGAGACCCAGTACTTC. Its protein is CASSLWGGQETQYF.

Many counts were recorded for this clonotype. This chain joins TRBV6-2 or TRBV6-3 and TRBJ2-7; 7 bases line up with TRBD1. CDR1 MNHEY and CDR2 SVGEGT come from the germline V gene. V was pared by 8 bases and J by 6 bases, with 13 bases of the junction left unmatched. The CDR3 is 14 residues long. Here the CDR3 reads CASSIAWTGLEQYF. CDR3 coding DNA: TGTGCCAGCTCCATAGCTTGGACAGGACTCGAGCAGTACTTC.

In this sample, this clonotype turned up many times. This chain joins TRBV12-3 or TRBV12-4 and TRBJ2-3; D possibly matches TRBD1 or TRBD2 (5 bases each). The CDR3 spans 15 residues. V was trimmed by 5 bases and J by 6 bases, leaving 18 bases between them. The CDR3 protein is CASSHLRGPGDTQYF. CDR3 nucleotide sequence: TGTGCCAGCAGTCATCTTCGAGGGCCAGGGGATACGCAGTATTTT.

This clonotype appeared many times. This rearrangement joins TRBV5-1 to TRBJ1-5; no definite D call. The CDR3 contains 15 residues. V lost 4 bases to trimming and J lost 5 bases, with 16 bases between them. The germline V gene encodes CDR1 SGHRS and CDR2 YFSETQ. The CDR3 sequence is CASSPGPQGDQPQHF. In nucleotides, the CDR3 is TGCGCCAGCAGCCCCGGGCCCCAAGGCGATCAGCCCCAGCATTTT.

There are many counts of this clonotype. The chain recombines TRBV7-2 with TRBJ1-5; D perhaps matches TRBD1 (6 bases). V lost 1 base, J lost 6 bases, and 10 bases lay in between. The CDR3 runs to 14 residues. The V gene's germline CDR1 is SGHTA and CDR2 FQGNSA. The CDR3 spells CASSLEQGGQPQHF. For the CDR3, the DNA is TGTGCCAGCAGCTTAGAACAGGGTGGTCAGCCCCAGCATTTT.

The gene calls are TRBV6-2 or TRBV6-3 and TRBJ2-7; 11 nucleotides line up with TRBD1. CDR3 size: 14 residues. The J segment lost 3 bases and the V segment lost 7 bases, leaving 5 bases of the junction unmatched. Germline assignment: CDR1 MNHEY and CDR2 SVGEGT. The CDR3 spells CASTSGQGVYEQYF. CDR3 in DNA: TGTGCCAGCACTTCGGGACAGGGGGTCTACGAGCAGTACTTC.

The chain employs TRBV19 and TRBJ1-1; weak D call: TRBD1 (6 bases). The CDR3 runs to 14 residues. Per the germline V gene, CDR1 is LNHDA and CDR2 is SQIVND (reference sequence). V dropped 10 bases and J dropped 0 bases, with 15 bases sitting between them. In DNA form, the CDR3 reads TGTGCCACGAAGGGGGGGGTCTTGAACACTGAAGCTTTCTTT. It encodes CATKGGVLNTEAFF. The variable domain in full, completed from reference TRBV19 and TRBJ1-1, reads DGGITQSPKYLFRKEGQNVTLSCEQNLNHDAMYWYRQDPGQGLRLIYYSQIVNDFQKGDIAEGYSVSREKKESFPLTVTSAQKNPTAFYLCATKGGVLNTEAFFGQGTRLTVV.

This clonotype appeared many times. This chain uses TRBV28 with TRBJ2-3; no reliable D call. Germline CDR1 is MDHEN and CDR2 is SYDVKM. CDR3 size: 11 residues. Trimming cost V 4 bases and J 12 bases, with 11 bases left between them. The CDR3 sequence is CASSSDLLQYF. In DNA, the CDR3 is TGTGCCAGCAGTTCCGACCTACTACAGTATTTT.

This clonotype came up many times. The J gene is TRBJ2-1, the V gene TRBV18; TRBD1 matches 12 bases. Germline-derived CDR1 and CDR2 are KGHSH and LQKENI. With 5 bases clipped from V and 5 bases from J, the junction kept 4 bases outside the gene matches. The CDR3 is 15 residues long. CDR3 in amino acids: CASSMGQGANNEQFF. In DNA form, the CDR3 reads TGTGCCAGCTCAATGGGACAGGGGGCTAACAATGAGCAGTTCTTC.

Many counts were recorded for this clonotype. The chain combines TRBV12-3 or TRBV12-4 with TRBJ2-7; 8 bases agree with TRBD1. The length of the CDR3 is 15 residues. V dropped 5 bases and J dropped 0; count of bases not matched to a gene: 6. Here the CDR3 DNA reads TGTGCCAGCAGTCCCGACAGGGGCTACTCCTACGAGCAGTACTTC. Residues: CASSPDRGYSYEQYF.

This clonotype was recorded many times. The V gene is TRBV5-1, the J gene TRBJ2-2, with 10 bases identical to TRBD1. Per germline, CDR1 SGHRS and CDR2 YFSETQ. CDR3 size: 16 residues. The ends lost 2 bases at V and 5 bases at J; junction bases unmatched: 6. In nucleotides, the CDR3 is TGCGCCAGCAGCTTTGGAGACAGGGGGCGGACCGGGGAGCTGTTTTTT. Translation gives CASSFGDRGRTGELFF.

In its sample, this clonotype was seen many times. The CDR3 loop is CASNAVPTGELFF. CDR3 DNA: TGTGCCAGCAATGCAGTACCCACCGGGGAGCTGTTTTTT. The chain recombines TRBV6-6 with TRBJ2-2; no clear D. Germline V gene data show CDR1 as MNHNY and CDR2 as SVGAGI (reference sequence). The CDR3 sequence is 13 residues long. Trimming took 7 bases from V and 4 from J, leaving 10 bases between them.